Listed here are 28 T cell receptor beta chains from one sample, sequenced in a study of cytomegalovirus exposure and HLA in healthy donors. PCR was performed using 60 Vbeta and 13 Jbeta primers. The data were produced by immunoSEQ multiplex PCR, yet TCRdb's version contains in-frame clones alone and is incomplete. The sample contains some 110,000 clones, about 75% of which appear only once. Material: PBMCs. Receptor source: a man aged 35-49 years in good health and CMV-seronegative.

The rearrangement joins TRBV27 to TRBJ1-5; unclear D gene. Trimming removed 5 bases from V and 8 bases from J, with 13 bases in between. Germline V gene lookup returns CDR1 MNHEY and CDR2 SMNVEV (reference sequence). This CDR3 is 13 amino acids long. The DNA of the CDR3 is TGTGCCAGCAGTCCTCGTCGCGGCGAGCCCCAGCATTTT. Amino acid sequence: CASSPRRGEPQHF.

DNA of the CDR3: TGTGCCAGCAGCCCCCGGGGACAGGGTTCCCACGAGCAGTACTTC. It translates to CASSPRGQGSHEQYF. V usage is TRBV7-9 and J usage is TRBJ2-7; 9 bases are a match to TRBD1. The CDR3 totals 15 residues. The germline CDR1 and CDR2 sequences are SEHNR and FQNEAQ (reference sequence). The V gene end was trimmed by 5 bases and the J gene end by 5 bases; junction bases not matched to a gene: 10.

CDR3 sequence reads: CASSLADGGYTF. CDR3 in DNA: TGCGCCAGCAGCTTAGCGGATGGTGGCTACACCTTC. The chain links TRBV5-1 to TRBJ1-2; D uncertain. Germline lookup yields CDR1 SGHRS and CDR2 YFSETQ. The CDR3 is 12 residues long. With 2 bases removed from V and 7 bases from J, the gap between germline ends came to 9 bases.

This clone has a handful of counts. CDR3 region: CASSSKTGGKEKLFF. Written as DNA, the CDR3 is TGTGCCAGCAGTTCCAAGACAGGGGGTAAGGAAAAACTGTTTTTT. V is TRBV27 and J is TRBJ1-4, with 9 bases matching TRBD1. V lost 4 bases, J lost 8 bases, and 8 bases stayed unmatched. The CDR3 consists of 15 residues. In germline, CDR1 is MNHEY, CDR2 SMNVEV (reference sequence). The variable domain in full, completed from reference TRBV27 and TRBJ1-4, reads EAQVTQNPRYLITVTGKKLTVTCSQNMNHEYMSWYRQDPGLGLRQIYYSMNVEVTDKGDVPEGYKVSRKEKRNFPLILESPSPNQTSLYFCASSSKTGGKEKLFFGSGTQLSVL.

This clone turned up a few times. The chain couples TRBV5-4 to TRBJ2-7; TRBD2 aligns across 8 bases. The V and J ends lost 4 bases and 0 bases, in that order; junction bases with no gene match: 9. The length of the CDR3 is 16 residues. Germline V gene lookup returns CDR1 SGHNT and CDR2 YYREEE (reference sequence). The DNA for the CDR3 is TGTGCCAGCAGCCCCTCTGCCGGGACTAGCTCCTACGAGCAGTACTTC. This gives the protein CASSPSAGTSSYEQYF. Full variable domain (missing parts from reference TRBV5-4 and TRBJ2-7): ETGVTQSPTHLIKTRGQQVTLRCSSQSGHNTVSWYQQALGQGPQFIFQYYREEENGRGNFPPRFSGLQFPNYSSELNVNALELDDSALYLCASSPSAGTSSYEQYFGPGTRLTVT.

V usage is TRBV27 and J usage is TRBJ1-6; unclear D gene. Trimming cost V 5 bases and J 7 bases, with 6 bases left between them. This CDR3 region has 12 residues. Per germline, CDR1 MNHEY and CDR2 SMNVEV (reference sequence). The CDR3 nucleotides are TGTGCCAGCAGTCTCCCGAATTCACCCCTCCACTTT. The encoded protein is CASSLPNSPLHF.

The J gene is TRBJ1-1, the V gene TRBV7-2; 8 bases are a match to TRBD1. With 1 base clipped from V and 6 bases from J, the junction kept 10 bases outside the gene matches. Germline CDR1 SGHTA, CDR2 FQGNSA. The CDR3 runs to 16 residues. This CDR3 reads CASSLGVDREFAEAFF. CDR3 sequence (DNA): TGTGCCAGCAGCTTAGGGGTGGACAGGGAATTTGCTGAAGCTTTCTTT.

On this clone: A junction end diverges from the germline sequence, so it may reflect a read error. V and J are TRBV10-3 and TRBJ1-2; D is ambiguous. Germline CDR1 reads ENHRY; CDR2 reads SYGVKD. This CDR3 has 12 amino acids. The CDR3 is CAISEHGRPLQF. The DNA of the CDR3 is TGTGCCATCAGTGAGCATGGCAGGCCCCTTCAGTTC.

The chain has TRBV4-1 and TRBJ2-3; 8 nucleotides agree with TRBD2. The CDR3 has 16 residues. Unmatched junction bases numbered 3, after V lost 1 base and J lost 0 bases. Germline loops: CDR1 MGHRA, CDR2 YSYEKL. CDR3 sequence reads: CASSQVVAGSTDTQYF. CDR3 in DNA: TGCGCCAGCAGCCAAGTGGTAGCGGGGAGCACAGATACGCAGTATTTT.

The V and J genes are TRBV19 and TRBJ1-1; D may be TRBD1 (6 bases). The germline V gene has CDR1 LNHDA and CDR2 SQIVND (reference sequence). Trimming removed 7 bases from V and 0 bases from J, with 15 bases in between. The CDR3 spans 15 residues. CDR3 protein: CASKRGGNMNTEAFF. CDR3 bases: TGTGCCAGTAAAAGGGGGGGGAACATGAACACTGAAGCTTTCTTT.

The rearrangement links TRBV7-2 to TRBJ2-7; 10 bases are a match to TRBD1. J was trimmed by 4 bases and V by 3 bases; bases with no gene match: 3. Germline V lookup: CDR1 SGHTA, CDR2 FQGNSA. CDR3 length: 14 residues. CDR3 sequence (DNA): TGTGCCAGCAGCTTGGGGGGACAGGGGTACGAGCAGTACTTC. Translated, it gives CASSLGGQGYEQYF.

V usage is TRBV5-1 and J usage is TRBJ2-6; D may be TRBD1 (7 bases). CDR1 and CDR2 from the germline V gene are SGHRS and YFSETQ. The CDR3 totals 18 residues. Trimming left V 1 base short and J 0 bases short, with 14 bases between. This chain's CDR3 is CASSLSSGGSSGANVLTF. CDR3 DNA: TGCGCCAGCAGCTTGTCTTCAGGGGGGAGCTCTGGGGCCAACGTCCTGACTTTC.

The rearrangement links TRBV19 to TRBJ2-3; no definite D call. V gave up 5 bases and J gave up 2 bases, with 8 bases separating them. Germline V gene data show CDR1 as LNHDA and CDR2 as SQIVND (reference sequence). CDR3 size: 13 residues. The CDR3 sequence: CASSPFYTDTQYF. DNA of the CDR3: TGTGCCAGTAGTCCTTTCTACACAGATACGCAGTATTTT.

This chain joins TRBV15 and TRBJ2-3, with 8 bases lining up with TRBD2. The CDR3 runs 14 residues. V trimming: 8 bases; J trimming: 2 bases; junction bases outside the gene matches: 6. Germline-derived CDR1 and CDR2 are LNHNV and YYDKDF (reference sequence). The CDR3 coding sequence is TGTGCCACCGAGGCGGGGGGCTTCACAGATACGCAGTATTTT. It is translated as CATEAGGFTDTQYF.

The rearrangement joins TRBV4-1 to TRBJ2-3; a weak D match, TRBD1 (6 bases). V was shortened by 3 bases and J by 1 base, with 14 bases between the two germline ends. This CDR3 is 16 amino acids long. Germline V gene data show CDR1 as MGHRA and CDR2 as YSYEKL. The CDR3 loop reads CASSHPRGGGTDTQYF. CDR3 sequence (DNA): TGCGCCAGCAGCCACCCGAGAGGGGGAGGCACAGATACGCAGTATTTT.

A few counts support this clone. This chain uses TRBV6-5 with TRBJ1-2; 8 positions match TRBD1. V dropped 2 bases and J dropped 6; count of bases not matched to a gene: 5. Germline CDR1 is MNHEY and CDR2 is SVGAGI. The CDR3 covers 14 residues. Here the CDR3 reads CASSYAAGGNGYTF. CDR3 in DNA: TGTGCCAGCAGTTACGCGGCAGGGGGCAATGGCTACACCTTC.

The CDR3 coding sequence is TGTGCCAGCGCGGGTGGGATGAACACTGAAGCTTTCTTT. This encodes CASAGGMNTEAFF. The rearrangement links TRBV7-2 to TRBJ1-1; D is uncertain. The CDR3 has 13 residues. The V end lost 8 bases, the J end lost 0 bases, and 10 bases lay between the germline ends. Germline lookup yields CDR1 SGHTA and CDR2 FQGNSA.

The chain has TRBV7-3 and TRBJ2-5; D possibly corresponds to TRBD1 (5 bases). CDR1 and CDR2 (germline): SGHTA, FQGTGA. This CDR3 has 14 amino acids. V was pared by 5 bases and J by 5 bases, with 15 bases between. DNA for the CDR3: TGTGCCAGCAGCCCGTATGGGGCTGGGGAGACCCAGTACTTC. Residues: CASSPYGAGETQYF.

The rearrangement joins TRBV5-1 to TRBJ2-2, with D tentatively TRBD2 (6 bases). CDR3 size: 16 residues. V was cut by 1 base and J by 2 bases, with 12 bases left in between. Germline CDR1 SGHRS, CDR2 YFSETQ. The CDR3 is CASSLLGGDNTGELFF. The DNA of the CDR3 is TGCGCCAGCAGCTTGCTGGGAGGCGATAACACCGGGGAGCTGTTTTTT.

This clone has only a few counts. V usage is TRBV10-2 and J usage is TRBJ2-1, with 14 bases aligning to TRBD2. CDR1 is WSHSY, CDR2 SAAADI, per germline. The CDR3 extends over 18 amino acids. Trimming at V came to 7 bases and at J to 0 bases, leaving 8 bases not matched to a gene. CDR3 region: CASIGLAGGPSSYNEQFF. The CDR3 DNA reads as TGCGCCAGCATCGGACTAGCGGGGGGTCCTAGCTCCTACAATGAGCAGTTCTTC.

This chain uses TRBV19 with TRBJ1-4; D might be TRBD1 (5 bases). This CDR3 has 14 residues. Germline values: CDR1 LNHDA, CDR2 SQIVND (reference sequence). Trimming took off 4 bases at V and 5 bases at J, with 11 bases between the two ends. The chain's CDR3 is CASSTGIPNEKLFF. DNA for the CDR3: TGTGCCAGTAGTACAGGGATTCCAAATGAAAAACTGTTTTTT.

This clone was counted once. The CDR3 nucleotides read TGTGCCAGCAGGTCCAGCGGGAGGAACACCGGGGAGCTGTTTTTT. Its protein is CASRSSGRNTGELFF. The chain combines TRBV7-3 with TRBJ2-2; the match to TRBD2 covers 8 bases. The J segment lost 1 base and the V segment lost 6 bases, leaving 4 bases of the junction unmatched. This CDR3 region has 15 residues. CDR1 and CDR2 from the germline V gene are SGHTA and FQGTGA.

This chain connects TRBV25-1 to TRBJ1-2; D unresolved. Germline CDR1 reads MGHDK; CDR2 reads SYGVNS. CDR3 length: 13 amino acids. V lost 4 bases, J lost 7 bases, and 13 bases lay in between. The DNA of the CDR3 is TGTGCCAGCAGTGCCCTGGCAGCGGGTGGCTACACCTTC. This gives the protein CASSALAAGGYTF.

In DNA form, the CDR3 reads TGTGCCAGCAGTGCCTACAGGGACCTCGCTGAAGCTTTCTTT. It specifies CASSAYRDLAEAFF. This chain uses TRBV2 with TRBJ1-1, with D perhaps matching TRBD1 (6 bases). This CDR3 has 14 residues. Trimming left V 4 bases short and J 6 bases short, with 15 bases between. From germline, CDR1 is SNHLY and CDR2 FYNNEI.

The chain couples TRBV19 to TRBJ1-4, with D possibly TRBD1 on 5 matching bases. The CDR3 sequence is 12 residues long. The ends were cut back, 5 bases at V and 16 bases at J, with 17 bases in the middle. Germline V gene lookup returns CDR1 LNHDA and CDR2 SQIVND (reference sequence). The CDR3 DNA reads as TGTGCCAGTAGTTTCTCTGACCGACAGAGGTTTTTT. Translating it yields CASSFSDRQRFF.

This clone has just a few counts. The chain couples TRBV7-8 to TRBJ1-1, with TRBD1 as a possible D gene (5 bases). V was clipped by 2 bases and J by 2 bases, with 12 bases between them. The length of the CDR3 is 15 residues. Germline CDR1 reads SGHVS; CDR2 reads FQNEAQ. The DNA of the CDR3 is TGTGCCAGCAGCTTATATGGGGGGAGCAACACTGAAGCTTTCTTT. Its translation: CASSLYGGSNTEAFF.

The genes are TRBV7-3 and TRBJ2-3; D not certain. Trimming shortened V by 0 bases and J by 0 bases, and 7 bases separated the two germline ends. The CDR3 consists of 15 residues. Germline V lookup: CDR1 SGHTA, CDR2 FQGTGA. In DNA, the CDR3 is TGTGCCAGCAGCTTAACGAGATCTAGCACAGATACGCAGTATTTT. It encodes CASSLTRSSTDTQYF.

The V gene is TRBV10-2, the J gene TRBJ2-3; TRBD2 aligns across 8 bases. V shed 3 bases and J 6 bases; nucleotides not matched to a gene: 11. Germline values: CDR1 WSHSY, CDR2 SAAADI. This CDR3 has 16 amino acids. CDR3: CASSDTSRPGGDTQYF. The CDR3 coding sequence is TGCGCCAGCAGTGACACCTCCCGACCGGGAGGGGATACGCAGTATTTT.